This entry features one TCR beta chain sequence. The data are from a study of blood T cell repertoires in COVID-19. The overall study: Samples came from the United States, Italy and Spain, spanning acute and convalescent COVID-19. In each case, the material was cDNA or gDNA derived from T cells, B-cell-depleted T cells, or PBMCs.

Trimming stripped 5 bases from V and 2 bases from J, with 12 bases between. Germline V gene sequence: CDR1 MNHEY, CDR2 SMNVEV (reference sequence). The CDR3 is 14 amino acids. How the authors handled the data: Amplification of reference gene primers provided the estimated nucleated cell counts. The protocol was immunoSEQ multiplex PCR, while the TCRdb copy is restricted to in-frame clones and leaves out a portion. For V, J and clone size, that table is used; D and trimming come from the DNA. The sample holds over 60,000 clones; 82% are singletons and the top ten take around 19%. Material: peripheral blood. The chain has TRBV27 and TRBJ1-2, with D perhaps TRBD1 (6 bases). This sequence originates from a human donor in a cohort sampled during active COVID-19. This CDR3 is CASSPQGFNYGYTF. The DNA of the CDR3 is TGTGCCAGCAGTCCGCAGGGGTTCAACTATGGCTACACCTTC.